The 4 T cell receptor beta chains listed next were all sequenced from one sample in a study of identical twins. TCRdb used MiXCR to reprocess the 5' RACE reads, holding one entry per CDR3 protein. The table has 350,000 to 400,000 distinct CDR3 sequences, around 9% seen once. The sample was naive T cells sorted from blood. These receptors originate from a woman aged 45-65 years in good health.

The rearrangement joins TRBV4-1 to TRBJ2-1; D is perhaps TRBD1 (5 bases). The CDR3 consists of 16 residues. The germline CDR1 and CDR2 sequences are MGHRA and YSYEKL. V lost 3 bases and J 5 bases, leaving 17 bases between the germline ends. CDR3 bases: TGCGCCAGCAGCCAGGCCCCAGGGTTCGTCCACAATGAGCAGTTCTTC. This encodes CASSQAPGFVHNEQFF.

The table lists this clonotype with many counts. The V call is TRBV29-1, the J call TRBJ2-1, with TRBD2 matching over 9 bases. The V gene's germline CDR1 is SQVTM and CDR2 ANQGSEA. Trimming removed 4 bases from V and 7 bases from J; junction bases left unmatched: 14. The CDR3 contains 16 residues. CDR3 loop: CSVVSTRGRARNEQFF. The CDR3 DNA follows: TGCAGCGTTGTCAGTACCCGCGGGAGGGCCCGTAATGAGCAGTTCTTC.

This chain uses TRBV5-1 with TRBJ1-6; D remains unclear. The CDR3 runs 16 residues. V lost 0 bases and J 6 bases, leaving 13 bases between the germline ends. In germline, CDR1 is SGHRS, CDR2 YFSETQ. The CDR3 is CASSLDAAHSNSPLHF. The CDR3 DNA follows: TGCGCCAGCAGCTTGGATGCGGCCCACAGTAATTCACCCCTCCACTTT.

The chain recombines TRBV12-3 or TRBV12-4 with TRBJ2-7, with TRBD1 matching over 10 bases. The V gene end was trimmed by 5 bases and the J gene end by 6 bases; junction bases not matched to a gene: 10. The CDR3 has 15 amino acids. CDR3 in amino acids: CASSPPSGTGAEQYF. The CDR3 nucleotides read TGTGCCAGCAGTCCACCATCCGGGACAGGGGCCGAGCAGTACTTC.